The clone carrying this T cell receptor beta chain occurred a few times. What it binds is not known. This record belongs to a study of T cells in Graves' hyperthyroidism and ophthalmopathy. Study results and limitations: From stable hyperthyroidism, ophthalmopathy was set apart by a 13 V-J model. Most expanded thyroid clonotypes above 0.001 recurred in blood. Before onset, ophthalmopathy was predicted by the model a median about six months earlier.

V was trimmed by 5 bases and J by 0 bases, leaving 8 bases between them. Germline CDR1 reads SNHLY; CDR2 reads FYNNEI. This CDR3 is 15 amino acids long. The CDR3 regions of TCR beta were amplified from RNA transcripts. In the first-round RT-PCR of the TCR CDR3, the HTBI primer set was used. TCRdb re-derived calls from the multiplex PCR reads in MiXCR, one entry per CDR3 protein. The sample yields about 660,000 distinct CDR3 sequences, about 45% seen once. The source of this sequence is an adult man with Graves' disease, either hyperthyroidism or ophthalmopathy (not recorded which). The sample taken for sequencing was peripheral blood or thyroid tissue (not recorded which). The chain links TRBV2 to TRBJ1-6; D ambiguous. The CDR3 DNA reads TGTGCCAGCAGTCAACGAAGCTCCTATAATTCACCCCTCCACTTT. Translation gives CASSQRSSYNSPLHF.